This TCR beta chain was captured in a study of blood T cell repertoires in COVID-19. Study-level background: T cells, B-cell-depleted T cells, or PBMCs provided the cDNA or gDNA that served as material.

Participant reports of clinical history set cohort assignment. Sequencing was performed with immunoSEQ multiplex PCR; in TCRdb, only in-frame clones are kept and a portion is missing. The data hold 330,000 or so clones, with over 80% observed a single time. Sample: PBMCs or T cells enriched from blood (not recorded which). This sequence originates from a man aged 25-45 years who had recovered from COVID-19.

CDR3 sequence: CASSYADRVETQYF. CDR3 nucleotide sequence: TGTGCCAGCAGTTACGCCGACAGGGTCGAGACCCAGTACTTC. V and J are TRBV6-5 and TRBJ2-5; 7 nucleotides align to TRBD1. CDR3 length: 14 residues. Per the germline V gene, CDR1 is MNHEY and CDR2 is SVGAGI. The junction had 5 bases not matched to a gene; V was cut back by 2 bases and J by 5 bases.